Listed below are T cell receptor beta chains from one sample, sequenced in a study of shared clonotypes between healthy human individuals. Clones were sequenced by immunoSEQ multiplex PCR, and TCRdb holds only the in-frame ones, with some missing. The top ten clones hold around 1.7% of a sample with about 1.9 million clones, just under 95% of them seen once. The sample was naive CD8+ T cells from PBMCs. These receptors were collected from a man aged 18 to 30 in good health. Some clones in this sample may be carry-over from other donors' samples. Each CDR3 is given with its conserved first and last residue. The order of the fields is V gene, CDR3 length, D gene, clone size, J gene, CDR3 protein, CDR3 DNA. The D gene is left open where the match is weak. Expanded clones get a size class; other rows say once, few or many, or leave the size out.

v_call: TRBV9; cdr3_length: 17; d_call: -; clone_size: -; j_call: TRBJ1-2; cdr3_aa: CASSVAWGISNVDGYTF; cdr3_nt: TGTGCCAGCAGCGTAGCTTGGGGGATATCTAACGTAGATGGCTACACCTTC
v_call: TRBV27; cdr3_length: 13; d_call: -; clone_size: -; j_call: TRBJ2-1; cdr3_aa: CASSLSQGNEQFF; cdr3_nt: TGTGCCAGCAGTTTATCACAGGGCAATGAGCAGTTCTTC
v_call: TRBV6-1; cdr3_length: 15; d_call: -; clone_size: -; j_call: TRBJ1-2; cdr3_aa: CASSVNRQHNYGYTF; cdr3_nt: TGTGCCAGCAGCGTGAATAGGCAACACAACTATGGCTACACCTTC
v_call: TRBV9; cdr3_length: 14; d_call: TRBD2; clone_size: -; j_call: TRBJ2-3; cdr3_aa: CASSASGRADTQYF; cdr3_nt: TGTGCCAGCAGCGCTAGCGGGAGAGCAGATACGCAGTATTTT
v_call: TRBV9; cdr3_length: 15; d_call: TRBD1; clone_size: -; j_call: TRBJ2-7; cdr3_aa: CASSVAPDRGYEQYF; cdr3_nt: TGTGCCAGCAGCGTAGCCCCAGACAGGGGCTACGAGCAGTACTTC
v_call: TRBV27; cdr3_length: 13; d_call: -; clone_size: -; j_call: TRBJ2-7; cdr3_aa: CASSLGQQYEQYF; cdr3_nt: TGTGCCAGCAGTTTAGGGCAGCAATACGAGCAGTACTTC
v_call: TRBV11-2; cdr3_length: 15; d_call: -; clone_size: -; j_call: TRBJ2-7; cdr3_aa: CASSLIRGPTYEQYF; cdr3_nt: TGTGCCAGCAGCTTAATACGGGGGCCCACCTACGAGCAGTACTTC
v_call: TRBV29-1; cdr3_length: 14; d_call: -; clone_size: -; j_call: TRBJ2-7; cdr3_aa: CSVEAVDSSYEQYF; cdr3_nt: TGCAGCGTTGAAGCCGTGGACAGCTCCTACGAGCAGTACTTC
v_call: TRBV2; cdr3_length: 14; d_call: -; clone_size: -; j_call: TRBJ2-1; cdr3_aa: CASSEETTGNEQFF; cdr3_nt: TGTGCCAGCAGTGAAGAGACAACAGGGAATGAGCAGTTCTTC
v_call: TRBV23-1; cdr3_length: 14; d_call: TRBD1; clone_size: few; j_call: TRBJ1-5; cdr3_aa: CASPREGAGQPQHF; cdr3_nt: TGCGCCAGCCCCCGAGAGGGGGCGGGTCAGCCCCAGCATTTT
v_call: TRBV7-2; cdr3_length: 15; d_call: -; clone_size: -; j_call: TRBJ2-1; cdr3_aa: CASSLVGGTYNEQFF; cdr3_nt: TGTGCCAGCAGCTTAGTTGGCGGAACCTACAATGAGCAGTTCTTC
v_call: TRBV7-9; cdr3_length: 14; d_call: TRBD2; clone_size: -; j_call: TRBJ2-1; cdr3_aa: CASSVSGRGNEQFF; cdr3_nt: TGTGCCAGCAGCGTTAGCGGGAGGGGCAATGAGCAGTTCTTC
v_call: TRBV27; cdr3_length: 15; d_call: TRBD1; clone_size: once; j_call: TRBJ2-5; cdr3_aa: CASSSPDRGLETQYF; cdr3_nt: TGTGCCAGCAGTTCCCCCGACAGGGGGCTGGAGACCCAGTACTTC
v_call: TRBV7-8; cdr3_length: 13; d_call: -; clone_size: once; j_call: TRBJ1-1; cdr3_aa: CASSLSLNTEAFF; cdr3_nt: TGTGCCAGCAGCTTGAGCTTGAACACTGAAGCTTTCTTT
v_call: TRBV28; cdr3_length: 16; d_call: -; clone_size: -; j_call: TRBJ2-7; cdr3_aa: CASSLRGVTAAHEQYF; cdr3_nt: TGTGCCAGCAGTTTAAGGGGGGTTACAGCAGCCCACGAGCAGTACTTC
v_call: TRBV11-2; cdr3_length: 13; d_call: -; clone_size: -; j_call: TRBJ2-7; cdr3_aa: CASSLEGDYEQYF; cdr3_nt: TGTGCCAGCAGCTTAGAGGGAGATTACGAGCAGTACTTC
v_call: TRBV27; cdr3_length: 15; d_call: -; clone_size: -; j_call: TRBJ2-7; cdr3_aa: CASSLSGGLPYEQYF; cdr3_nt: TGTGCCAGCAGTTTGTCAGGGGGGCTCCCCTACGAGCAGTACTTC
v_call: TRBV28; cdr3_length: 13; d_call: -; clone_size: once; j_call: TRBJ1-5; cdr3_aa: CASRTGAWQPQHF; cdr3_nt: TGTGCCAGCAGAACGGGGGCTTGGCAGCCCCAGCATTTT
v_call: TRBV2; cdr3_length: 15; d_call: -; clone_size: -; j_call: TRBJ2-5; cdr3_aa: CASSDGGSPGETQYF; cdr3_nt: TGTGCCAGCAGTGATGGAGGGTCCCCTGGAGAGACCCAGTACTTC
v_call: TRBV9; cdr3_length: 13; d_call: -; clone_size: -; j_call: TRBJ1-3; cdr3_aa: CASSVGTGNTIYF; cdr3_nt: TGTGCCAGCAGTGTAGGAACTGGAAACACCATATATTTT
v_call: TRBV5-1; cdr3_length: 13; d_call: TRBD2; clone_size: -; j_call: TRBJ2-7; cdr3_aa: CASSFGLAYEQYF; cdr3_nt: TGCGCCAGCAGCTTCGGACTAGCCTACGAGCAGTACTTC
v_call: TRBV11-2; cdr3_length: 18; d_call: -; clone_size: -; j_call: TRBJ2-6; cdr3_aa: CASSLRAGASSGANVLTF; cdr3_nt: TGTGCCAGCAGTCTCAGGGCAGGGGCCTCTTCTGGGGCCAACGTCCTGACTTTC
v_call: TRBV7-8; cdr3_length: 14; d_call: -; clone_size: few; j_call: TRBJ2-2; cdr3_aa: CASGQLGSTGELFF; cdr3_nt: TGTGCCAGCGGCCAACTAGGATCTACCGGGGAGCTGTTTTTT
v_call: TRBV7-3; cdr3_length: 13; d_call: -; clone_size: -; j_call: TRBJ2-1; cdr3_aa: CASSEGNSNEQFF; cdr3_nt: TGTGCCAGCAGCGAGGGAAATTCCAATGAGCAGTTCTTC
v_call: TRBV6-6; cdr3_length: 15; d_call: TRBD1; clone_size: -; j_call: TRBJ2-7; cdr3_aa: CASSQDRGKYYEQYF; cdr3_nt: TGTGCCAGCAGCCAGGACAGGGGGAAGTACTACGAGCAGTACTTC
v_call: TRBV4-3; cdr3_length: 17; d_call: -; clone_size: once; j_call: TRBJ2-2; cdr3_aa: CASSPDLGLTNTGELFF; cdr3_nt: TGCGCCAGCAGCCCAGACCTGGGACTCACGAACACCGGGGAGCTGTTTTTT
v_call: TRBV29-1; cdr3_length: 18; d_call: TRBD2; clone_size: -; j_call: TRBJ2-1; cdr3_aa: CSVEGGEIAGVLYNEQFF; cdr3_nt: TGCAGCGTTGAAGGGGGAGAGATAGCGGGAGTCCTCTACAATGAGCAGTTCTTC
v_call: TRBV4-3; cdr3_length: 19; d_call: TRBD2; clone_size: -; j_call: TRBJ2-3; cdr3_aa: CASSQDPPYDSGSTDTQYF; cdr3_nt: TGCGCCAGCAGCCAAGATCCCCCATATGATAGCGGGAGCACAGATACGCAGTATTTT
v_call: TRBV28; cdr3_length: 16; d_call: -; clone_size: -; j_call: TRBJ2-7; cdr3_aa: CASSSHRTESSYEQYF; cdr3_nt: TGTGCCAGCAGTTCCCACCGGACAGAGAGCTCCTACGAGCAGTACTTC
v_call: TRBV4-1; cdr3_length: 14; d_call: -; clone_size: -; j_call: TRBJ1-2; cdr3_aa: CASSQGRVHYGYTF; cdr3_nt: TGCGCCAGCAGCCAAGGGCGGGTGCACTATGGCTACACCTTC
v_call: TRBV9; cdr3_length: 15; d_call: TRBD2; clone_size: -; j_call: TRBJ2-7; cdr3_aa: CASSAGLASTYEQYF; cdr3_nt: TGTGCCAGCAGCGCGGGACTAGCGAGCACCTACGAGCAGTACTTC
v_call: TRBV27; cdr3_length: 13; d_call: -; clone_size: -; j_call: TRBJ2-7; cdr3_aa: CASSLAQNDEQYF; cdr3_nt: TGTGCCAGCAGTTTGGCGCAGAACGACGAGCAGTACTTC
v_call: TRBV28; cdr3_length: 15; d_call: TRBD1; clone_size: -; j_call: TRBJ2-7; cdr3_aa: CASSLRTGEPYEQYF; cdr3_nt: TGTGCCAGCAGTCTTAGGACAGGGGAACCCTACGAGCAGTACTTC
v_call: TRBV28; cdr3_length: 13; d_call: -; clone_size: -; j_call: TRBJ1-1; cdr3_aa: CASSLSDNTEAFF; cdr3_nt: TGTGCCAGCAGTCTTAGCGATAACACTGAAGCTTTCTTT
v_call: TRBV5-1; cdr3_length: 14; d_call: -; clone_size: -; j_call: TRBJ2-1; cdr3_aa: CASSSGPGVDEQFF; cdr3_nt: TGCGCCAGCAGCTCGGGCCCAGGGGTGGATGAGCAGTTCTTC
v_call: TRBV21-1; cdr3_length: 15; d_call: -; clone_size: -; j_call: TRBJ2-2; cdr3_aa: CASSKWTGNTGELFF; cdr3_nt: TGTGCCAGCAGCAAATGGACAGGGAACACCGGGGAGCTGTTTTTT
v_call: TRBV5-8; cdr3_length: 16; d_call: TRBD1; clone_size: -; j_call: TRBJ2-7; cdr3_aa: CASSVPQGDLSYEQYF; cdr3_nt: TGTGCCAGCAGCGTGCCACAGGGGGACCTCTCCTACGAGCAGTACTTC
v_call: TRBV18; cdr3_length: 15; d_call: TRBD2; clone_size: -; j_call: TRBJ2-1; cdr3_aa: CASLPTSGSYNEQFF; cdr3_nt: TGTGCCAGCTTACCTACTAGCGGGAGTTACAATGAGCAGTTCTTC
v_call: TRBV6-6; cdr3_length: 15; d_call: -; clone_size: -; j_call: TRBJ2-3; cdr3_aa: CASSYDPLRGYAQYF; cdr3_nt: TGTGCCAGCAGTTACGACCCCTTAAGGGGCTATGCGCAGTATTTT
v_call: TRBV27; cdr3_length: 13; d_call: TRBD1; clone_size: -; j_call: TRBJ1-2; cdr3_aa: CASSLDRGNGYTF; cdr3_nt: TGTGCCAGCAGTTTAGACAGGGGTAATGGCTACACCTTC
v_call: TRBV21-1; cdr3_length: 18; d_call: -; clone_size: -; j_call: TRBJ1-5; cdr3_aa: CASSKRGRGFDGNQPQHF; cdr3_nt: TGTGCCAGCAGCAAAAGGGGGCGGGGTTTTGATGGCAATCAGCCCCAGCATTTT
v_call: TRBV7-2; cdr3_length: 16; d_call: -; clone_size: -; j_call: TRBJ2-3; cdr3_aa: CASSSLDWRSTDTQYF; cdr3_nt: TGTGCCAGCAGCTCCCTTGATTGGCGGAGCACAGATACGCAGTATTTT
v_call: TRBV7-9; cdr3_length: 18; d_call: -; clone_size: -; j_call: TRBJ2-1; cdr3_aa: CASSLLVPLGGRDNEQFF; cdr3_nt: TGTGCCAGCAGCTTATTAGTCCCACTAGGGGGGAGAGACAATGAGCAGTTCTTC
v_call: TRBV7-9; cdr3_length: 15; d_call: -; clone_size: -; j_call: TRBJ2-1; cdr3_aa: CASSWGRVIYNEQFF; cdr3_nt: TGTGCCAGCAGCTGGGGGCGGGTAATCTACAATGAGCAGTTCTTC
v_call: TRBV6-5; cdr3_length: 13; d_call: -; clone_size: -; j_call: TRBJ1-2; cdr3_aa: CASSYGLYYGYTF; cdr3_nt: TGTGCCAGCAGTTACGGGCTCTACTATGGCTACACCTTC
v_call: TRBV2; cdr3_length: 11; d_call: -; clone_size: few; j_call: TRBJ1-1; cdr3_aa: CAILLRPEAFF; cdr3_nt: TGTGCCATCCTCCTTAGGCCCGAAGCTTTCTTT
v_call: TRBV2; cdr3_length: 17; d_call: TRBD1; clone_size: -; j_call: TRBJ2-1; cdr3_aa: CAGTGTGDRSPYNEQFF; cdr3_nt: TGTGCCGGAACCGGGACAGGCGACCGTTCCCCCTACAATGAGCAGTTCTTC
v_call: TRBV10-3; cdr3_length: 14; d_call: -; clone_size: once; j_call: TRBJ1-5; cdr3_aa: CAISEGKGSQPQHF; cdr3_nt: TGTGCCATCAGTGAAGGAAAAGGGAGTCAGCCCCAGCATTTT
v_call: TRBV5-6; cdr3_length: 15; d_call: -; clone_size: once; j_call: TRBJ2-3; cdr3_aa: CASSLSVGIADTQYF; cdr3_nt: TGTGCCAGCAGCTTGTCAGTCGGAATAGCAGATACGCAGTATTTT
v_call: TRBV13; cdr3_length: 16; d_call: -; clone_size: -; j_call: TRBJ2-7; cdr3_aa: CASSPEGEASPYEQYF; cdr3_nt: TGTGCCAGCAGCCCCGAGGGTGAAGCGTCACCGTACGAGCAGTACTTC
v_call: TRBV27; cdr3_length: 13; d_call: -; clone_size: -; j_call: TRBJ1-1; cdr3_aa: CASSFFAGAEAFF; cdr3_nt: TGTGCCAGCAGTTTCTTTGCGGGCGCTGAAGCTTTCTTT
v_call: TRBV5-1; cdr3_length: 14; d_call: -; clone_size: -; j_call: TRBJ2-7; cdr3_aa: CASSSRGGPGEQYF; cdr3_nt: TGCGCCAGCAGCTCCAGGGGGGGTCCGGGCGAGCAGTACTTC
v_call: TRBV28; cdr3_length: 13; d_call: TRBD1; clone_size: -; j_call: TRBJ2-7; cdr3_aa: CASSRDRGYEQYF; cdr3_nt: TGTGCCAGCAGTCGGGACAGGGGATACGAGCAGTACTTC
v_call: TRBV11-1; cdr3_length: 13; d_call: -; clone_size: -; j_call: TRBJ2-1; cdr3_aa: CASSSSNLNEQFF; cdr3_nt: TGTGCCAGCAGCTCCTCCAATCTGAATGAGCAGTTCTTC
v_call: TRBV27; cdr3_length: 12; d_call: -; clone_size: -; j_call: TRBJ1-2; cdr3_aa: CASSLSGYGYTF; cdr3_nt: TGTGCCAGCAGTTTATCGGGCTATGGCTACACCTTC